This entry is about one T cell receptor (beta chain). This sample was taken from a study of identical twins. TCRdb re-called the 5' RACE reads through MiXCR, storing one row per CDR3 protein. The table includes over 500,000 distinct CDR3 sequences, approximately 22% detected once. With 2 bases removed from V and 7 bases from J, the gap between germline ends came to 9 bases. CDR3 length equals 13 residues. The germline CDR1 and CDR2 sequences are SEHNR and FQNEAQ (reference sequence). This same sample was also part of a study on T cells expressing NK-cell markers.

The sample consisted of CD4+ T cells sorted from blood. The sequence came from a woman between 18 and 30 years old in good health. The rearrangement uses TRBV7-9 and TRBJ2-1, with unresolved D. This CDR3 is CASSLSAFNEQFF. The DNA for the CDR3 is TGTGCCAGCAGCTTATCAGCGTTTAATGAGCAGTTCTTC.